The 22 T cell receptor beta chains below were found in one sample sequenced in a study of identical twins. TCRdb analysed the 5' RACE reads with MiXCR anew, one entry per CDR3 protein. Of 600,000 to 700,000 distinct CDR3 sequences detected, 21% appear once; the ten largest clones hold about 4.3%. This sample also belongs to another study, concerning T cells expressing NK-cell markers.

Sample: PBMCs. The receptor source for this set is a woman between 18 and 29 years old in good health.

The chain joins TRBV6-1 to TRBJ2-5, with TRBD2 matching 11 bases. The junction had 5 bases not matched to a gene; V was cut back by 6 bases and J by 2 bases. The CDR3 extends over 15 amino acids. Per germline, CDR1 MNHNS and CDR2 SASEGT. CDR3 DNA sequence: TGTGCCAGCAGAAATAGCGGGGGGGCGCAAGAGACCCAGTACTTC. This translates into CASRNSGGAQETQYF.

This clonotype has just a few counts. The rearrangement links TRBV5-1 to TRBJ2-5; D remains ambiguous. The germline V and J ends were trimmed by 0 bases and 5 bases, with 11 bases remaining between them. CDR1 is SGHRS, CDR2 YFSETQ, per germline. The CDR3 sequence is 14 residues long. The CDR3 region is CASSLAWGWETQYF. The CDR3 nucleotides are TGCGCCAGCAGCTTGGCCTGGGGTTGGGAGACCCAGTACTTC.

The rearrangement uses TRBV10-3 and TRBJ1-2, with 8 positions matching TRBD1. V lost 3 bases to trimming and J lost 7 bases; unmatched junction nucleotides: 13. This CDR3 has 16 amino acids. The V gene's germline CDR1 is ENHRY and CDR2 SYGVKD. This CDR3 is CAISEPRQGTGSGYTF. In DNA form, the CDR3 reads TGTGCCATCAGTGAACCCAGACAGGGGACGGGTTCTGGCTACACCTTC.

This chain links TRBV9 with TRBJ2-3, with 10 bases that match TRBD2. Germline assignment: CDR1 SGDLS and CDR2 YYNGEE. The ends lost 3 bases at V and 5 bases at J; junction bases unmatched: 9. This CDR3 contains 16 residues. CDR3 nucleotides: TGTGCCAGCAGCGCCTTAGCGGGGGGCTCATTAGATACGCAGTATTTT. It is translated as CASSALAGGSLDTQYF.

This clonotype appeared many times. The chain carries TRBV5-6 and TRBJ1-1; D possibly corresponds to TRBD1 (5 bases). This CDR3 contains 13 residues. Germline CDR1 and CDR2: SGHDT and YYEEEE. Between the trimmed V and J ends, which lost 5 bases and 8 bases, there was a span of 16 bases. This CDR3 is CASSPRFGTEAFF. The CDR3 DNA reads TGTGCCAGCAGTCCCCGCTTCGGGACCGAAGCTTTCTTT.

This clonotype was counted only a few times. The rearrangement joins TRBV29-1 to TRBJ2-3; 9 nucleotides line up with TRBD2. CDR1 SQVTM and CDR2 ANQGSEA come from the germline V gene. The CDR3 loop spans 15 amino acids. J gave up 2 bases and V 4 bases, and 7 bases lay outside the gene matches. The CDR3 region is CSVVLAGPYTDTQYF. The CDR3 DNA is TGCAGCGTTGTTCTAGCGGGGCCCTACACAGATACGCAGTATTTT.

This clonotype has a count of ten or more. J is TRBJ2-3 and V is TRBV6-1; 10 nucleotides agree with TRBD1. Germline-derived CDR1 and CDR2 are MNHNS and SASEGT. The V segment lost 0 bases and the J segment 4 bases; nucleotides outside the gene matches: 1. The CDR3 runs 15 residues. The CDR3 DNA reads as TGTGCCAGCAGTGAAGCGACAGGGGGCGCAGATACGCAGTATTTT. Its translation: CASSEATGGADTQYF.

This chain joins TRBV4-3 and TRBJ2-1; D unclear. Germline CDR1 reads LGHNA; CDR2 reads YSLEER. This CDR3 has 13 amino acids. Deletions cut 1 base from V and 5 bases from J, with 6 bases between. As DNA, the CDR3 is TGCGCCAGCAGCCAAGTGCCTAACAATGAGCAGTTCTTC. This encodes CASSQVPNNEQFF.

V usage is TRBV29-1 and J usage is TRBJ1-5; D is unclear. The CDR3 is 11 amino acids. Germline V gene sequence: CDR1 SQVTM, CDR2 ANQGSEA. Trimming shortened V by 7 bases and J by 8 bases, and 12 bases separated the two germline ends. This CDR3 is CSAPRSEPQHF. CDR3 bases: TGCAGCGCGCCTCGGTCGGAGCCCCAGCATTTT.

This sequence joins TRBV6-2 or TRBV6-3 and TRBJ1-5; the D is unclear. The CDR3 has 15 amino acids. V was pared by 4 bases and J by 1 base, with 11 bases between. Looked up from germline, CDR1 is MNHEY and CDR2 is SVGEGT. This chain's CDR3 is CASSSRLESNQPQHF. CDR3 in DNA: TGTGCCAGCAGTTCCCGCCTAGAAAGCAATCAGCCCCAGCATTTT.

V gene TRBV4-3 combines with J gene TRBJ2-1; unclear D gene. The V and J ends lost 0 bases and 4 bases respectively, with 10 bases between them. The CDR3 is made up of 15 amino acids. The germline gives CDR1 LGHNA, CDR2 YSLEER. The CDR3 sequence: CASSQDPKPYNEQFF. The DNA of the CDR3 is TGCGCCAGCAGCCAAGATCCAAAGCCATACAATGAGCAGTTCTTC.

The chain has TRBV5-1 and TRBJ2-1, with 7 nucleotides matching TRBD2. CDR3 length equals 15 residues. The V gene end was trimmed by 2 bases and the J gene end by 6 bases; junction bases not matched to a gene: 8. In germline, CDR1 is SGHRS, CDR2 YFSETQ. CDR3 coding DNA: TGCGCCAGCAGCTTACCGGGGGGAACGGGCAATGAGCAGTTCTTC. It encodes CASSLPGGTGNEQFF.

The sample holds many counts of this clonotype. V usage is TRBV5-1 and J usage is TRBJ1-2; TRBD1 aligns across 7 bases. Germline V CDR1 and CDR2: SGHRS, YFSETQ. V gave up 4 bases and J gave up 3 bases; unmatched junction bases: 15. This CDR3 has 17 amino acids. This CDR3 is CASSVSGDRPNYYGYTF. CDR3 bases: TGCGCCAGCAGCGTGTCAGGGGACAGACCAAACTACTATGGCTACACCTTC.

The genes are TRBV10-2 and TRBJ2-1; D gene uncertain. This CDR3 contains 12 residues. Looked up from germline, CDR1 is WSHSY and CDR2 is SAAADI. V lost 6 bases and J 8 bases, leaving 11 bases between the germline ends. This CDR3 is CASSVLPHEQFF. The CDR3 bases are TGCGCCAGCAGCGTCCTCCCACATGAGCAGTTCTTC.

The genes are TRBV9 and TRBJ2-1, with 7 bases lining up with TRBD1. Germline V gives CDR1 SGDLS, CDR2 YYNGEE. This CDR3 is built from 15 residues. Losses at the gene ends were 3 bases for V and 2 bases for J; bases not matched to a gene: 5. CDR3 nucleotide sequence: TGTGCCAGCAGCGGTCGACAGGGTACCTACAATGAGCAGTTCTTC. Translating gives CASSGRQGTYNEQFF. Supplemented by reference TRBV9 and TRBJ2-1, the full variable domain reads DSGVTQTPKHLITATGQRVTLRCSPRSGDLSVYWYQQSLDQGLQFLIQYYNGEERAKGNILERFSAQQFPDLHSELNLSSLELGDSALYFCASSGRQGTYNEQFFGPGTRLTVL.

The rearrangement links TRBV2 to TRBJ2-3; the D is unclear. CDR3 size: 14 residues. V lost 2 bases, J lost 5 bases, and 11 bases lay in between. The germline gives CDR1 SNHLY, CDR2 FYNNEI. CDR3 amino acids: CASSERAGLDTQYF. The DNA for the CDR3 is TGTGCCAGCAGTGAAAGGGCAGGTTTAGATACGCAGTATTTT. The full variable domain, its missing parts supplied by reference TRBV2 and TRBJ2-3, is EPEVTQTPSHQVTQMGQEVILRCVPISNHLYFYWYRQILGQKVEFLVSFYNNEISEKSEIFDDQFSVERPDGSNFTLKIRSTKLEDSAMYFCASSERAGLDTQYFGPGTRLTVL.

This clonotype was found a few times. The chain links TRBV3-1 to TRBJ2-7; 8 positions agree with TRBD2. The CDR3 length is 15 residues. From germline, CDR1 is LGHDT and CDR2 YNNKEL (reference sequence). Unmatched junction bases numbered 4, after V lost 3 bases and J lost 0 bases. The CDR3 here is CASSQDGLASYEQYF. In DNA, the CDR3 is TGTGCCAGCAGCCAGGACGGACTAGCCTCCTACGAGCAGTACTTC.

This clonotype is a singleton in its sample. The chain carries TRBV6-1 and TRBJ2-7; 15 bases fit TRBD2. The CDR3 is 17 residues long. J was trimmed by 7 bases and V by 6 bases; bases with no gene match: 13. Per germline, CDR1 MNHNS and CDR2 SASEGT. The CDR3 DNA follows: TGTGCCAGCAGACCCCCCCGGACTAGCGGGGGGGCCCTGGAGCAGTACTTC. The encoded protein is CASRPPRTSGGALEQYF.

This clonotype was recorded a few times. CDR3: CASSIDGHYEQYF. In DNA, the CDR3 is TGTGCCAGCAGCATAGACGGCCACTACGAGCAGTACTTC. The V call is TRBV5-4, the J call TRBJ2-7; D not certain. V was trimmed by 4 bases and J by 3 bases, leaving 11 bases between them. This CDR3 contains 13 residues. Germline assignment: CDR1 SGHNT and CDR2 YYREEE (reference sequence).

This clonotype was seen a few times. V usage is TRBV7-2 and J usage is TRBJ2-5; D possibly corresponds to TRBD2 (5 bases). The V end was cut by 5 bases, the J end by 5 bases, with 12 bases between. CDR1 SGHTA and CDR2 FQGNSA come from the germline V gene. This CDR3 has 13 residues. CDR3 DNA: TGTGCCAGCAGCCCCCGGGGATCGGAGACCCAGTACTTC. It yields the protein CASSPRGSETQYF.

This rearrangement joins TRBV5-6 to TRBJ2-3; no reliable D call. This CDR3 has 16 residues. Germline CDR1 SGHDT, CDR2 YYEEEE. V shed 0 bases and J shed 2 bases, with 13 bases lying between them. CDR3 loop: CASSLVAGSSTDTQYF. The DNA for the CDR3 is TGTGCCAGCAGCTTGGTGGCAGGCTCGTCCACAGATACGCAGTATTTT.

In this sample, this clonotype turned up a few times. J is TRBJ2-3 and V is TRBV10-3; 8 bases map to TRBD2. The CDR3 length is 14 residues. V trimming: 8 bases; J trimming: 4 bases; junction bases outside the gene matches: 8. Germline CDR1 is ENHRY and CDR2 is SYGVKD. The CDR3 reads CAIAAGVVADTQYF. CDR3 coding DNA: TGTGCCATCGCAGCGGGAGTTGTGGCAGATACGCAGTATTTT.